This TCR beta chain was recorded in a study of identical twins. The study's findings and limits: Beta clonotypes that were abundant in cord blood contained fewer insertions, a pattern absent from memory repertoires. In monozygotic twins, models underestimated the sharing of out-of-frame TCR alpha.

Remarks on this clonotype: The target antigen is unknown.

Looked up from germline, CDR1 is MNHEY and CDR2 is SVGAGI. Trimming removed 6 bases at V and 0 bases at J, with 16 bases between. The CDR3 runs to 16 residues. Template switching added a universal primer binding site, and final cDNA carried unique molecular identifiers. From the 5' RACE reads, TCRdb called clonotypes with MiXCR, one entry per CDR3 protein. The table has 350,000 to 400,000 distinct CDR3 sequences, around 9.7% seen once. The sequencing sample was made of naive T cells sorted from blood. The chain carries TRBV6-5 and TRBJ2-3; no definite D call. The receptor's source is a woman aged 50 to 65 in good health. The CDR3 loop is CASSLRFGSSTDTQYF. The CDR3, as DNA: TGTGCCAGCAGCCTAAGATTCGGCTCTAGCACAGATACGCAGTATTTT.